The 30 T cell receptor beta chains below come from one sample, sequenced in a study of blood T cell repertoires in COVID-19. Here immunoSEQ multiplex PCR was the method, and the copy in TCRdb shows in-frame clones only, minus some. Of hundreds of thousands of clones detected, more than 70% appear once; the ten largest clones hold 5.5% to 8%. The sequenced sample was peripheral blood. Receptors originate from a woman aged 25 to 39 who had recovered from COVID-19.

This chain joins TRBV4-3 and TRBJ2-7; D is unresolved. The length of the CDR3 is 15 residues. CDR1 is LGHNA and CDR2 is YSLEER in the germline V gene. Deletions cut 0 bases from V and 0 bases from J, with 9 bases between. The CDR3 protein is CASSQDYSSSYEQYF. The CDR3 nucleotides are TGCGCCAGCAGCCAAGATTACAGTAGCTCCTACGAGCAGTACTTC.

This chain uses TRBV30 with TRBJ1-3; D is undetermined. Trimming pared 0 bases from V and 4 bases from J, leaving 4 bases between. The V gene's germline CDR1 is GTSNPN and CDR2 SVGIG (reference sequence). The CDR3 spans 12 residues. The CDR3 DNA follows: TGTGCCTGGAGTGTAAGCGGAAACACCATATATTTT. As protein: CAWSVSGNTIYF.

This clone showed up many times. The chain recombines TRBV6-4 with TRBJ2-1, with D possibly matching TRBD1 (5 bases). The CDR3 extends over 14 amino acids. Germline V gene sequence: CDR1 MRHNA, CDR2 SNTAGT. V lost 6 bases, J lost 4 bases, and 13 bases lay in between. The CDR3, as DNA: TGTGCCAGCAGACCAGGGCCCCAGTACAATGAGCAGTTCTTC. Encoded protein: CASRPGPQYNEQFF.

This clone has a single count. The chain uses TRBV28 and TRBJ2-2; possibly TRBD1 for D (6 bases). Between the trimmed V and J ends, which lost 6 bases and 0 bases, there was a span of 11 bases. Germline lookup yields CDR1 MDHEN and CDR2 SYDVKM. The CDR3 has 15 amino acids. In nucleotides, the CDR3 is TGTGCCAGCAGCCTGGGACACCCGAACACCGGGGAGCTGTTTTTT. It codes for CASSLGHPNTGELFF.

The chain joins TRBV6-5 to TRBJ2-7; 8 bases align to TRBD1. Germline loops: CDR1 MNHEY, CDR2 SVGAGI. The CDR3 spans 16 residues. V trimming: 0 bases; J trimming: 4 bases; junction bases outside the gene matches: 8. The CDR3 DNA reads as TGTGCCAGCAGTTACTCGACAGGGGTGAAAGCATACGAGCAGTACTTC. Its translation: CASSYSTGVKAYEQYF.

The V call is TRBV6-5, the J call TRBJ1-1; 10 nucleotides align to TRBD1. CDR3 length equals 15 residues. With V trimmed by 6 bases and J by 7 bases, 11 bases remained unmatched. Germline lookup yields CDR1 MNHEY and CDR2 SVGAGI. This chain's CDR3 is CASRTGGAGSSEAFF. In nucleotides, the CDR3 is TGTGCCAGCAGGACAGGGGGCGCGGGTAGCAGTGAAGCTTTCTTT.

This chain uses TRBV4-2 with TRBJ2-1, with D possibly being TRBD1 (5 bases). The CDR3 is 16 amino acids. Germline lookup yields CDR1 LGHNA and CDR2 YNFKEQ. V lost 2 bases and J lost 9, with 20 bases in between. The CDR3: CASSQQNYPTRGEQFF. DNA of the CDR3: TGTGCCAGCAGCCAACAAAACTACCCCACAAGGGGTGAGCAGTTCTTC.

The rearrangement uses TRBV7-3 and TRBJ2-1; no definite D call. The V end was cut by 5 bases, the J end by 0 bases, with 5 bases between. The CDR3 has 13 residues. Germline-derived CDR1 and CDR2 are SGHTA and FQGTGA. CDR3 region: CASSKSSYNEQFF. CDR3 nucleotides: TGTGCCAGCAGCAAGAGCTCCTACAATGAGCAGTTCTTC.

The chain uses TRBV6-1 and TRBJ1-1, with 7 positions matching TRBD1. The V segment lost 3 bases and the J segment 5 bases; nucleotides outside the gene matches: 3. The CDR3 is 13 amino acids. Germline CDR1 reads MNHNS; CDR2 reads SASEGT. The CDR3 protein is CASSEKGATEAFF. CDR3 bases: TGTGCCAGCAGTGAGAAGGGGGCAACTGAAGCTTTCTTT.

The chain carries TRBV11-3 and TRBJ2-1, with TRBD1 matching over 8 bases. The ends lost 4 bases at V and 10 bases at J; junction bases unmatched: 3. Germline CDR1 reads SGHNT; CDR2 reads YENEEA. This CDR3 is built from 12 residues. The CDR3 protein is CASSSTGGEQFF. The CDR3 coding sequence is TGTGCCAGCAGCTCCACAGGGGGAGAGCAGTTCTTC.

The chain couples TRBV5-6 to TRBJ1-2, with D perhaps matching TRBD1 (5 bases). The CDR3 has 16 amino acids. V was trimmed by 4 bases and J by 4 bases, leaving 20 bases between them. From germline, CDR1 is SGHDT and CDR2 YYEEEE. CDR3 region: CASSRVVSGGGYGYTF. CDR3 DNA: TGTGCCAGCAGCAGGGTTGTGTCAGGCGGGGGCTATGGCTACACCTTC.

The rearrangement joins TRBV11-2 to TRBJ1-1, with TRBD1 identical over 7 bases. Unmatched junction bases numbered 5, after V lost 4 bases and J lost 3 bases. Germline CDR1 is SGHAT and CDR2 is FQNNGV. CDR3 length: 14 amino acids. CDR3 residues: CASSYDRADTEAFF. The DNA for the CDR3 is TGTGCCAGCAGCTATGACAGGGCGGACACTGAAGCTTTCTTT.

The chain employs TRBV27 and TRBJ2-7; TRBD2 is a possible D gene (6 bases). Trimming took off 0 bases at V and 4 bases at J, with 7 bases between the two ends. Per germline, CDR1 MNHEY and CDR2 SMNVEV (reference sequence). This CDR3 comprises 13 residues. CDR3: CASSLSGGYEQYF. Here the CDR3 DNA reads TGTGCCAGCAGTTTATCGGGGGGTTACGAGCAGTACTTC.

This rearrangement joins TRBV5-4 to TRBJ1-5, with 8 bases that match TRBD1. This CDR3 has 13 residues. The ends lost 6 bases at V and 4 bases at J; junction bases unmatched: 3. Germline V CDR1 and CDR2: SGHNT, YYREEE (reference sequence). The CDR3 is CASMGQANQPQHF. The CDR3 DNA sequence: TGTGCCAGCATGGGACAGGCGAATCAGCCCCAGCATTTT.

The table lists this clone with many counts. V usage is TRBV6-4 and J usage is TRBJ2-3; 9 nucleotides agree with TRBD2. The CDR3 has 16 amino acids. The trim removed 3 bases at V and 2 bases at J, leaving 6 bases unmatched. The germline V gene has CDR1 MRHNA and CDR2 SNTAGT. CDR3 in DNA: TGTGCCAGCAGTGAGAATAGCGGGGGACCCACAGATACGCAGTATTTT. Amino acid sequence: CASSENSGGPTDTQYF.

CDR3 DNA: TGTGCCAGCCTCGGACAGGGTGGCTATGGCTACACCTTC. Translating it yields CASLGQGGYGYTF. The chain employs TRBV28 and TRBJ1-2; 8 positions match TRBD1. V gave up 8 bases and J gave up 4 bases; unmatched junction bases: 6. The CDR3 is 13 residues long. The V gene's germline CDR1 is MDHEN and CDR2 SYDVKM.

This clone appeared a few times. The chain joins TRBV19 to TRBJ1-3; 12 nucleotides match TRBD1. Germline trimming cut 5 bases from V and 0 bases from J; bases unmatched to any gene: 8. This CDR3 contains 18 residues. Germline V CDR1 and CDR2: LNHDA, SQIVND (reference sequence). The CDR3 DNA follows: TGTGCCAGTAGTTCTCCCGGGACAGGGGGCTACTCTGGAAACACCATATATTTT. Its protein product is CASSSPGTGGYSGNTIYF.

The chain has TRBV18 and TRBJ2-3; D gene unclear. Germline V gene sequence: CDR1 KGHSH, CDR2 LQKENI. Trimming took off 6 bases at V and 5 bases at J, with 9 bases between the two ends. The CDR3 loop spans 12 amino acids. The CDR3, as DNA: TGTGCCAGCTCTCTCGAGGAAGATACGCAGTATTTT. As protein: CASSLEEDTQYF. Full variable domain (missing parts from reference TRBV18 and TRBJ2-3): NAGVMQNPRHLVRRRGQEARLRCSPMKGHSHVYWYRQLPEEGLKFMVYLQKENIIDESGMPKERFSAEFPKEGPSILRIQQVVRGDSAAYFCASSLEEDTQYFGPGTRLTVL.

The chain joins TRBV6-6 to TRBJ1-6; D is unresolved. Trimming removed 2 bases at V and 3 bases at J, with 8 bases between. In germline, CDR1 is MNHNY, CDR2 SVGAGI (reference sequence). The CDR3 is 15 residues long. CDR3 region: CASSYDSDYNSPLHF. DNA of the CDR3: TGTGCCAGCAGTTACGACTCAGACTATAATTCACCCCTCCACTTT.

V and J are TRBV6-5 and TRBJ1-1; D might be TRBD1 (5 bases). Trimming cost V 5 bases and J 6 bases, with 16 bases left between them. This CDR3 contains 14 residues. Germline CDR1 is MNHEY and CDR2 is SVGAGI. For the CDR3, the DNA is TGTGCCAGCAGTCGTATGACAGAGATCGCTGAAGCTTTCTTT. Its translation is CASSRMTEIAEAFF.

The chain links TRBV5-6 to TRBJ1-1; D gene uncertain. The CDR3 runs to 14 residues. From germline, CDR1 is SGHDT and CDR2 YYEEEE. Trimming removed 2 bases from V and 6 bases from J, with 14 bases in between. The CDR3 DNA reads as TGTGCCAGCAGCTTCGGGAGTGCAGAGTCTGAAGCTTTCTTT. It encodes CASSFGSAESEAFF.

In regard to this clone: This sample includes further DNA sequences coding for the same CDR3. This chain connects TRBV12-3 or TRBV12-4 to TRBJ1-1, with TRBD1 matching over 8 bases. The junction had 3 bases not matched to a gene; V was cut back by 6 bases and J by 3 bases. The length of the CDR3 is 13 residues. CDR3 in amino acids: CASSLQGDTEAFF. The CDR3, as DNA: TGTGCCAGCAGCCTACAGGGGGACACTGAAGCTTTCTTT.

V and J are TRBV11-3 and TRBJ1-3; D not resolved. Trimming removed 4 bases at V and 0 bases at J, with 7 bases between. Germline V gene data show CDR1 as SGHNT and CDR2 as YENEEA. The CDR3 consists of 14 residues. The CDR3 nucleotides are TGTGCCAGCAGCTCGCAGAACTCTGGAAACACCATATATTTT. This translates into CASSSQNSGNTIYF.

J is TRBJ2-7 and V is TRBV7-2; 13 positions match TRBD2. Trimming took 0 bases from V and 2 from J; bases not matched to a gene: 1. Germline V CDR1 and CDR2: SGHTA, FQGNSA. The CDR3 sequence is 16 residues long. CDR3 coding DNA: TGTGCCAGCAGCTTAGCCGGGACTAGCGGGACCTACGAGCAGTACTTC. It is translated as CASSLAGTSGTYEQYF.

The gene calls are TRBV27 and TRBJ1-2; D uncertain. CDR3 length: 16 amino acids. V was cut by 5 bases and J by 4 bases, with 20 bases left in between. The germline V gene encodes CDR1 MNHEY and CDR2 SMNVEV (reference sequence). The CDR3 region is CASSPWGGSKVYGYTF. The CDR3 coding sequence is TGTGCCAGCAGTCCTTGGGGAGGATCTAAGGTCTATGGCTACACCTTC.

The gene calls are TRBV18 and TRBJ1-6, with 8 nucleotides matching TRBD1. The trim removed 4 bases at V and 10 bases at J, leaving 12 bases unmatched. The V gene's germline CDR1 is KGHSH and CDR2 LQKENI. This CDR3 region has 16 residues. The CDR3 here is CASSQTTGQGGSPLHF. Written as DNA, the CDR3 is TGTGCCAGCTCACAGACTACCGGACAGGGAGGCTCACCCCTCCACTTT.

To note about this clone: The same CDR3 is also encoded by other DNA sequences in this sample. J is TRBJ2-3 and V is TRBV7-2; TRBD2 aligns across 9 bases. V lost 3 bases and J lost 2; bases outside the gene matches: 3. Germline lookup yields CDR1 SGHTA and CDR2 FQGNSA. The CDR3 covers 15 residues. CDR3 nucleotides: TGTGCCAGCAGCTTTAGCGGGGGACCCACAGATACGCAGTATTTT. It yields the protein CASSFSGGPTDTQYF.

The V call is TRBV2, the J call TRBJ1-2; D remains unclear. The CDR3 is made up of 14 amino acids. The germline CDR1 and CDR2 sequences are SNHLY and FYNNEI. V lost 7 bases and J lost 2, with 14 bases in between. CDR3 in DNA: TGTGCCAGCACCCTGCTGGCTGTCAACTATGGCTACACCTTC. As protein: CASTLLAVNYGYTF.

This rearrangement joins TRBV5-4 to TRBJ1-1; no definite D call. Germline lookup yields CDR1 SGHNT and CDR2 YYREEE (reference sequence). This CDR3 is built from 12 residues. Trimming left V 4 bases short and J 4 bases short, with 8 bases between. The CDR3 spells CASSPESTEAFF. The DNA for the CDR3 is TGTGCCAGCAGCCCGGAGAGCACTGAAGCTTTCTTT.

The genes are TRBV28 and TRBJ1-4; 10 nucleotides match TRBD1. V was pared by 6 bases and J by 6 bases, with 7 bases of the junction left unmatched. The CDR3 spans 15 residues. Germline V gives CDR1 MDHEN, CDR2 SYDVKM. This chain's CDR3 is CASRGGDRGDEKLFF. In DNA, the CDR3 is TGTGCCAGCAGAGGTGGGGACAGGGGAGATGAAAAACTGTTTTTT. Filled out from reference TRBV28 and TRBJ1-4, the complete variable domain reads DVKVTQSSRYLVKRTGEKVFLECVQDMDHENMFWYRQDPGLGLRLIYFSYDVKMKEKGDIPEGYSVSREKKERFSLILESASTNQTSMYLCASRGGDRGDEKLFFGSGTQLSVL.